The 29 T cell receptor beta chains below were found in one sample sequenced in a study of cytotoxic CD8 clonotypes in ibrutinib-treated CLL. Only in-frame clones appear in the TCRdb table, and some are missing; sequencing was by immunoSEQ multiplex PCR. Of about 97,000 clones listed, about 74% are singletons. This material consisted of PBMCs, taken after 24 months of ibrutinib treatment. All receptors come from a human donor with chronic lymphocytic leukemia.

This rearrangement joins TRBV2 to TRBJ2-3, with D possibly being TRBD1 (6 bases). The V gene lost 5 bases and the J gene lost 6 bases, with 12 bases spanning the gap. Germline loops: CDR1 SNHLY, CDR2 FYNNEI. The CDR3 extends over 13 amino acids. In nucleotides, the CDR3 is TGTGCCAGCAGTTCCCAGGGGACGGATACGCAGTATTTT. The encoded protein is CASSSQGTDTQYF.

CDR3 residues: CASSSGQLDYEQYF. CDR3 coding DNA: TGCGCCAGCAGCTCGGGACAGCTAGACTACGAGCAGTACTTC. The chain links TRBV5-1 to TRBJ2-7, with TRBD1 matching 7 bases. J gave up 3 bases and V 3 bases, and 6 bases lay outside the gene matches. The length of the CDR3 is 14 residues. Germline V gene lookup returns CDR1 SGHRS and CDR2 YFSETQ.

The chain carries TRBV9 and TRBJ1-1; weak D call: TRBD1 (6 bases). The CDR3 is 13 amino acids. V was cut by 2 bases and J by 4 bases, with 9 bases left in between. CDR1 and CDR2 from the germline V gene are SGDLS and YYNGEE. The CDR3 DNA reads as TGTGCCAGCAGCGTTGAGGGGGGCACTGAAGCTTTCTTT. It translates to CASSVEGGTEAFF.

This clone was picked up one time. This chain joins TRBV7-9 and TRBJ2-2, with D possibly being TRBD1 (6 bases). Trimming took 1 base from V and 3 from J, leaving 15 bases between them. Germline V gene sequence: CDR1 SEHNR, CDR2 FQNEAQ (reference sequence). The CDR3 is 17 residues long. The CDR3 spells CASSLGLWGRDTGELFF. CDR3 coding DNA: TGTGCCAGCAGCTTAGGGTTATGGGGGCGAGACACCGGGGAGCTGTTTTTT.

The gene calls are TRBV28 and TRBJ2-7; 9 bases line up with TRBD1. V was pared by 6 bases and J by 1 base, with 10 bases of the junction left unmatched. Per germline, CDR1 MDHEN and CDR2 SYDVKM. The CDR3 totals 16 residues. As DNA, the CDR3 is TGTGCCAGCAGGCGGACAGGGGTTTATACTTCCTACGAGCAGTACTTC. Its translation is CASRRTGVYTSYEQYF.

V and J are TRBV7-9 and TRBJ2-1, with 10 bases matching TRBD2. Unmatched junction bases numbered 10, after V lost 10 bases and J lost 10 bases. This CDR3 spans 13 amino acids. Germline V gives CDR1 SEHNR, CDR2 FQNEAQ (reference sequence). Here the CDR3 DNA reads TGTGCCACCTTGGGGCTAGCGGGAGTAGAGCAGTTCTTC. Protein product: CATLGLAGVEQFF. Combining the CDR3 with reference TRBV7-9 and TRBJ2-1 gives the whole variable domain DTGVSQNPRHKITKRGQNVTFRCDPISEHNRLYWYRQTLGQGPEFLTYFQNEAQLEKSRLLSDRFSAERPKGSFSTLEIQRTEQGDSAMYLCATLGLAGVEQFFGPGTRLTVL.

This clone was observed a handful of times. The chain recombines TRBV7-9 with TRBJ1-5, with D unclear. CDR3 length equals 15 residues. V lost 5 bases, J lost 7 bases, and 18 bases lay in between. Per the germline V gene, CDR1 is SEHNR and CDR2 is FQNEAQ (reference sequence). Written as DNA, the CDR3 is TGTGCCAGCAGCCCGAACGGAGATATGGGGCAGCCCCAGCATTTT. Its translation is CASSPNGDMGQPQHF.

The rearrangement joins TRBV18 to TRBJ2-1; D call uncertain. Germline loops: CDR1 KGHSH, CDR2 LQKENI. This CDR3 region has 15 residues. V was clipped by 2 bases and J by 2 bases, with 10 bases between them. The CDR3 reads CASSPAAAAYNEQFF. The CDR3 coding sequence is TGTGCCAGCTCACCAGCGGCAGCAGCCTACAATGAGCAGTTCTTC. Variable domain in full (rest from reference TRBV18 and TRBJ2-1): NAGVMQNPRHLVRRRGQEARLRCSPMKGHSHVYWYRQLPEEGLKFMVYLQKENIIDESGMPKERFSAEFPKEGPSILRIQQVVRGDSAAYFCASSPAAAAYNEQFFGPGTRLTVL.

The rearrangement uses TRBV7-8 and TRBJ2-1; the match to TRBD2 covers 11 bases. V gave up 5 bases and J gave up 6 bases; unmatched junction bases: 3. The CDR3 runs to 14 residues. Germline CDR1 is SGHVS and CDR2 is FQNEAQ. The CDR3: CASSLGTSGNEQFF. The CDR3 bases are TGTGCCAGCAGCCTCGGGACTAGCGGCAATGAGCAGTTCTTC. Using reference TRBV7-8 and TRBJ2-1 for the parts outside the CDR3, the full variable domain is GAGVSQSPRYKVAKRGQDVALRCDPISGHVSLFWYQQALGQGPEFLTYFQNEAQLDKSGLPSDRFFAERPEGSVSTLKIQRTQQEDSAVYLCASSLGTSGNEQFFGPGTRLTVL.

V gene TRBV11-2 combines with J gene TRBJ2-1; TRBD2 aligns across 9 bases. J was trimmed by 5 bases and V by 5 bases; bases with no gene match: 10. This CDR3 has 16 residues. Germline assignment: CDR1 SGHAT and CDR2 FQNNGV. The CDR3 is CASSPTAGGVNNEQFF. The CDR3 DNA reads as TGTGCCAGCAGCCCAACCGCGGGGGGGGTAAACAATGAGCAGTTCTTC.

This clone was seen only once. The chain combines TRBV6-6 with TRBJ2-1, with 11 bases matching TRBD2. CDR1 is MNHNY and CDR2 is SVGAGI in the germline V gene (reference sequence). This CDR3 has 16 residues. The J segment lost 2 bases and the V segment lost 5 bases, leaving 5 bases of the junction unmatched. The chain's CDR3 is CASSILAGAAYNEQFF. The CDR3 bases are TGTGCCAGCAGTATACTAGCGGGAGCGGCCTACAATGAGCAGTTCTTC.

This chain uses TRBV4-3 with TRBJ1-1; the match to TRBD1 covers 7 bases. This CDR3 is 13 amino acids long. Germline CDR1 is LGHNA and CDR2 is YSLEER. J gave up 7 bases and V 1 base, and 3 bases lay outside the gene matches. CDR3 nucleotides: TGCGCCAGCAGCCAAGCCCGGGACAGTGAAGCTTTCTTT. It is translated as CASSQARDSEAFF.

Details on this clone: An end of the junction differs from the germline gene, which may be a read error. The V and J genes are TRBV5-3 and TRBJ1-1, with no clear D. TRBV5-3 is an ORF for which the function is uncertain. CDR3 length: 15 residues. The CDR3 sequence: CASSLADAANTEAFF. The CDR3 DNA reads as TGTGCCAGCAGCTTGGCCGACGCCGCGAACACTGAAGCTTTCTTT.

The chain carries TRBV5-1 and TRBJ2-7, with 9 bases fitting TRBD2. V shed 0 bases, J shed 4 bases, and the junction held 8 bases outside the gene matches. Germline loops: CDR1 SGHRS, CDR2 YFSETQ. The CDR3 is 16 residues long. The CDR3 region has the DNA TGCGCCAGCAGCTTGGGGTCTAGCGGGAATGTATACGAGCAGTACTTC. This gives the protein CASSLGSSGNVYEQYF.

This clone was seen a single time. The chain employs TRBV27 and TRBJ2-1, with 9 nucleotides matching TRBD1. The germline CDR1 and CDR2 sequences are MNHEY and SMNVEV (reference sequence). The CDR3 runs to 16 residues. V trimming: 3 bases; J trimming: 4 bases; junction bases outside the gene matches: 7. The CDR3 is CASSFLRDRAYNEQFF. CDR3 DNA: TGTGCCAGCAGTTTTCTCCGGGACAGGGCGTACAATGAGCAGTTCTTC.

The chain links TRBV18 to TRBJ1-1; unclear D gene. The length of the CDR3 is 13 residues. Trimming pared 4 bases from V and 7 bases from J, leaving 13 bases between. From germline, CDR1 is KGHSH and CDR2 LQKENI. The CDR3 region has the DNA TGTGCCAGCTCACAACAAAGAAGCGATGAAGCTTTCTTT. Translation gives CASSQQRSDEAFF.

The rearrangement uses TRBV30 and TRBJ2-3; D may match TRBD1 or TRBD2 (5 bases each). Trimming removed 1 base from V and 5 bases from J, with 10 bases in between. This CDR3 contains 13 residues. Germline V CDR1 and CDR2: GTSNPN, SVGIG (reference sequence). Written as DNA, the CDR3 is TGTGCCTGGAGTGCGGGGACCGGAGATACGCAGTATTTT. This gives the protein CAWSAGTGDTQYF. Using reference TRBV30 and TRBJ2-3 for the parts outside the CDR3, the full variable domain is SQTIHQWPATLVQPVGSPLSLECTVEGTSNPNLYWYRQAAGRGLQLLFYSVGIGQISSEVPQNLSASRPQDRQFILSSKKLLLSDSGFYLCAWSAGTGDTQYFGPGTRLTVL.

V gene TRBV7-8 combines with J gene TRBJ2-7; either TRBD1 or TRBD2 may fit D (5 bases each). Per germline, CDR1 SGHVS and CDR2 FQNEAQ. Deletions cut 1 base from V and 0 bases from J, with 10 bases between. This CDR3 is 15 amino acids long. DNA for the CDR3: TGTGCCAGCAGCTTAGGCGATGGGGGCTCCTACGAGCAGTACTTC. Translated, it gives CASSLGDGGSYEQYF.

V is TRBV19 and J is TRBJ1-5; D is perhaps TRBD1 (5 bases). The CDR3 extends over 16 amino acids. The germline V gene has CDR1 LNHDA and CDR2 SQIVND (reference sequence). Trimming removed 3 bases from V and 5 bases from J, with 17 bases in between. CDR3 sequence: CASSMMSVVGDQPQHF. As DNA, the CDR3 is TGTGCCAGTAGTATGATGTCTGTTGTAGGGGATCAGCCCCAGCATTTT.

The sample holds a few counts of this clone. The chain employs TRBV30 and TRBJ1-6, with a weak D call TRBD1 (6 bases). The germline gives CDR1 GTSNPN, CDR2 SVGIG (reference sequence). The CDR3 totals 15 residues. Deletions cut 2 bases from V and 10 bases from J, with 18 bases between. The CDR3 nucleotides are TGTGCCTGGAGTCCTAGGGGGGTCTTAGCATCACCCCTCCACTTT. This codes for CAWSPRGVLASPLHF.

The chain's CDR3 is CSVEAALDYEQYF. In DNA form, the CDR3 reads TGCAGCGTTGAGGCGGCTTTGGACTACGAGCAGTACTTC. The chain employs TRBV29-1 and TRBJ2-7; D not certain. CDR1 and CDR2 from the germline V gene are SQVTM and ANQGSEA. The CDR3 sequence is 13 residues long. Trimming stripped 3 bases from V and 3 bases from J, with 12 bases between.

The sample holds one count of this clone. CDR3 sequence reads: CASRRLSEAFF. DNA of the CDR3: TGTGCCAGCCGCAGATTGTCTGAAGCTTTCTTT. This rearrangement joins TRBV2 to TRBJ1-1, with D unclear. Trimming cost V 8 bases and J 6 bases, with 10 bases left between them. Germline V gives CDR1 SNHLY, CDR2 FYNNEI. This CDR3 region has 11 residues.

The chain is built from TRBV28 and TRBJ2-7, with a possible D match to TRBD1 (5 bases). The CDR3 loop spans 15 amino acids. CDR1 is MDHEN and CDR2 is SYDVKM in the germline V gene. V shed 2 bases and J shed 3 bases, with 14 bases lying between them. CDR3 bases: TGTGCCAGCAGTTTAAACCCAGGGTTACTCTACGAGCAGTACTTC. Its translation is CASSLNPGLLYEQYF.

V is TRBV4-1 and J is TRBJ2-5; no clear D gene. Germline lookup yields CDR1 MGHRA and CDR2 YSYEKL. This CDR3 region has 16 residues. The V gene lost 1 base and the J gene lost 1 base, with 13 bases spanning the gap. The CDR3 loop reads CASSQGKNKLQETQYF. The CDR3 region has the DNA TGCGCCAGCAGCCAAGGCAAGAACAAACTCCAAGAGACCCAGTACTTC.

The chain employs TRBV6-1 and TRBJ2-7; TRBD1 matches at 8 bases. The CDR3 is 16 residues long. The germline V gene has CDR1 MNHNS and CDR2 SASEGT. Trimming took 4 bases from V and 5 from J; bases not matched to a gene: 13. CDR3 loop: CASSGQFGQGGNEQYF. The CDR3 DNA is TGTGCCAGCAGTGGACAATTTGGACAGGGCGGCAACGAGCAGTACTTC.

The chain links TRBV5-6 to TRBJ2-4, with a tentative D call TRBD1 (6 bases). This CDR3 is 13 amino acids long. V lost 7 bases, J lost 8 bases, and 16 bases lay in between. The germline V gene has CDR1 SGHDT and CDR2 YYEEEE. The CDR3 nucleotides read TGTGCCAGCTCCCTAACCGAGGGGGACATTCAGTACTTC. Translating it yields CASSLTEGDIQYF.

In DNA, the CDR3 is TGTGCTAGTGCCCTCGACGGCGAGGGGGAGCAGTACTTC. It yields the protein CASALDGEGEQYF. This sequence joins TRBV12-5 and TRBJ2-7; D tentatively fits TRBD1 or TRBD2 (5 bases each). V was pared by 7 bases and J by 7 bases, with 17 bases between. The CDR3 loop spans 13 amino acids. Germline values: CDR1 LGHNT, CDR2 FRNRAP. Variable domain in full (rest from reference TRBV12-5 and TRBJ2-7): DARVTQTPRHKVTEMGQEVTMRCQPILGHNTVFWYRQTMMQGLELLAYFRNRAPLDDSGMPKDRFSAEMPDATLATLKIQPSEPRDSAVYFCASALDGEGEQYFGPGTRLTVT.

V is TRBV5-6 and J is TRBJ1-6, with 7 bases that match TRBD1. Germline V gene data show CDR1 as SGHDT and CDR2 as YYEEEE. This CDR3 has 16 amino acids. Trimming removed 3 bases from V and 8 bases from J; junction bases left unmatched: 11. CDR3 amino acids: CASSSRQGGFDSPLHF. The CDR3 coding sequence is TGTGCCAGCAGCTCTCGACAGGGCGGTTTTGATTCACCCCTCCACTTT.

The DNA for the CDR3 is TGTGCCAGCAGCTTAGGACAGGGTCTTGGCTATGGCTACACCTTC. Protein product: CASSLGQGLGYGYTF. V and J are TRBV7-9 and TRBJ1-2, with TRBD1 matching over 7 bases. Trimming took 1 base from V and 4 from J; bases not matched to a gene: 6. The CDR3 is 15 amino acids. CDR1 is SEHNR and CDR2 is FQNEAQ in the germline V gene (reference sequence).